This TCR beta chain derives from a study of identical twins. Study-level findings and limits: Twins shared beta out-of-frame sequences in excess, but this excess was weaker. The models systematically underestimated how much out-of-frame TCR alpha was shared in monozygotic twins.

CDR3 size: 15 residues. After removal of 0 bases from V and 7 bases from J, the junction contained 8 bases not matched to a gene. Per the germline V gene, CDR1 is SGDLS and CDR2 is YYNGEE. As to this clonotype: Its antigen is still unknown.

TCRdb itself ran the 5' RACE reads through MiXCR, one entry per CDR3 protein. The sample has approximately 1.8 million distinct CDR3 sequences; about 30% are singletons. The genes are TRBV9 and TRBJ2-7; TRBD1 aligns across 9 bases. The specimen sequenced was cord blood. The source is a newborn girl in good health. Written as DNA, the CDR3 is TGTGCCAGCAGCGTAGACAGGGGGCTAGCGGTTGAGCAGTACTTC. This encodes CASSVDRGLAVEQYF.